This is a list of T cell receptor beta chains from one sample in a study of T cell responses to AZD1222 COVID-19 vaccine. TCRdb's table, derived via immunoSEQ multiplex PCR, lists solely in-frame clones and lacks some. The repertoire holds roughly 120,000 clones, with roughly 91% as singletons. The sequencing here drew on peripheral blood, taken 28 days after the second AZD1222 dose. These receptors were taken from an adult who received the AZD1222 COVID-19 vaccine. Each CDR3 is given with its conserved first and last residue. Fields, in order: clone size, D gene, V gene, J gene, CDR3 protein, CDR3 DNA. A D gene is named only where the DNA matches it firmly. Clone sizes are given selectively: once, few, many, or a class where the clone is expanded.

size: NA; D: NA; V: TRBV27; J: TRBJ1-1; CDR3: CASSFERRTEAFF; DNA: TGTGCCAGCAGTTTCGAGAGGAGAACTGAAGCTTTCTTT
size: NA; D: TRBD1; V: TRBV2; J: TRBJ2-5; CDR3: CASGKDRGTETQYF; DNA: TGTGCCAGCGGAAAGGACAGGGGAACGGAGACCCAGTACTTC
size: once; D: NA; V: TRBV15; J: TRBJ1-5; CDR3: CATSLDSGGGGQPQHF; DNA: TGTGCCACCAGTCTTGACTCCGGGGGAGGGGGTCAGCCCCAGCATTTT
size: NA; D: NA; V: TRBV7-8; J: TRBJ1-5; CDR3: CASSSLQGFNNQPQHF; DNA: TGTGCCAGCAGCTCACTACAGGGCTTTAATAATCAGCCCCAGCATTTT
size: NA; D: NA; V: TRBV12-5; J: TRBJ1-4; CDR3: CASGLGNREREKLFF; DNA: TGTGCTAGTGGTTTGGGTAACAGGGAGCGGGAAAAACTGTTTTTT
size: once; D: TRBD1; V: TRBV5-4; J: TRBJ1-2; CDR3: CASSNRGIPGYTF; DNA: TGTGCCAGCAGCAACAGGGGTATCCCTGGCTACACCTTC
size: NA; D: TRBD2; V: TRBV14; J: TRBJ2-5; CDR3: CASSPAGRGATQYF; DNA: TGTGCCAGCAGCCCAGCGGGGCGAGGGGCGACCCAGTACTTC
size: NA; D: TRBD1; V: TRBV4-3; J: TRBJ1-4; CDR3: CASSHFRTGEDEKLFF; DNA: TGCGCCAGCAGCCACTTCCGGACAGGGGAGGATGAAAAACTGTTTTTT
size: once; D: NA; V: TRBV13; J: TRBJ2-7; CDR3: CASSLFRDGTYEQYF; DNA: TGTGCCAGCAGCTTATTTCGGGACGGGACCTACGAGCAGTACTTC
size: once; D: TRBD2; V: TRBV6-2/TRBV6-3; J: TRBJ2-1; CDR3: CASSYNGLASNEQFF; DNA: TGTGCCAGCAGTTACAATGGACTAGCATCAAATGAGCAGTTCTTC
size: NA; D: TRBD1; V: TRBV6-5; J: TRBJ2-3; CDR3: CASGQGASRTDTQYF; DNA: TGTGCCAGCGGTCAGGGGGCGAGTCGGACAGATACGCAGTATTTT
size: NA; D: NA; V: TRBV5-5; J: TRBJ2-7; CDR3: CASSLRLANDEQYF; DNA: TGTGCCAGCAGCCTGAGGTTGGCAAACGACGAGCAGTACTTC
size: NA; D: NA; V: TRBV6-1; J: TRBJ1-6; CDR3: CASSEVRKGDSPLHF; DNA: TGTGCCAGCAGTGAAGTCCGCAAGGGGGATTCACCCCTCCACTTT
size: NA; D: NA; V: TRBV7-8; J: TRBJ1-2; CDR3: CASSLALEDGYTF; DNA: TGTGCCAGCAGCTTAGCGTTGGAGGATGGCTACACCTTC